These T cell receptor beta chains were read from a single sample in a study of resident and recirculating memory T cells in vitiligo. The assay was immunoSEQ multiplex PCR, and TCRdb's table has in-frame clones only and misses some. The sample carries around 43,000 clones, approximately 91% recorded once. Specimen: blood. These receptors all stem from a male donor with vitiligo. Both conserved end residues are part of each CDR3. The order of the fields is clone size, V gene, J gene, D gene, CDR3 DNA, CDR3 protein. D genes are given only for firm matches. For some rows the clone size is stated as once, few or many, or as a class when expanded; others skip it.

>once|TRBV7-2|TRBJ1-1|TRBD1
TGCGCCAGCAGCCAAGACTTTTATGGACAGGGTGCCGTTGAAGCTTTCTTT
CASSQDFYGQGAVEAFF
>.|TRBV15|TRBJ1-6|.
TGTGCCACCAGCAGAGGAGAATCGCGGAATTCACCCCTCCACTTT
CATSRGESRNSPLHF
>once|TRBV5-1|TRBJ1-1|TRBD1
TGCGCCAGCAGCTCGGGACAGCCTCACACTGAAGCTTTCTTT
CASSSGQPHTEAFF
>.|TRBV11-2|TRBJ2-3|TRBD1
TGTGCCAGCACCAACCGAGATCAGGGGGTGGGAGATACGCAGTATTTT
CASTNRDQGVGDTQYF
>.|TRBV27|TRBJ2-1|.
TGTGCCAGCAGAAAGCCGCCAGGCGAGCAGTTCTTC
CASRKPPGEQFF
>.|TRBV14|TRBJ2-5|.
TGTGCCAGCAGCCAAGATTGGGCATACCAAGAGACCCAGTACTTC
CASSQDWAYQETQYF
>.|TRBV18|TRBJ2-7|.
TGTGCCAGCTCACCAGACAGCTACGAGCAGTACTTC
CASSPDSYEQYF
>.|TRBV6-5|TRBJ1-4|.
TGTGCCAGCAGTTACTCGGTGGGCTATGAAAAACTGTTTTTT
CASSYSVGYEKLFF
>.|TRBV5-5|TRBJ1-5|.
TGTGCCAGCAACATTGGGGGGGCGAGAGGCAATCAGCCCCAGCATTTT
CASNIGGARGNQPQHF
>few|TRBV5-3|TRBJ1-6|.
TGTGCCAGAAGTGGAACAGGGCATTCACCCCTCCACTTT
CARSGTGHSPLHF
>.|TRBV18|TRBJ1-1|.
TGTGCCAGCTCACCAGACAGACGGAACACTGAAGCTTTCTTT
CASSPDRRNTEAFF
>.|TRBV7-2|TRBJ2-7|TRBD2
TGTGCCAGCAGCCCGATAGCGGGGGGGGCCTACGAGCAGTACTTC
CASSPIAGGAYEQYF
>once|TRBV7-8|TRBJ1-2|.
TGTGCCAGCAGCTTGAGGACTCTTGGTGGCTACACCTTC
CASSLRTLGGYTF
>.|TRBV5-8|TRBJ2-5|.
TGTGCCAGCAGCTTGGCTGAATCTTTCGTAGGAGGGGGCGGGCGAGAGACCCAGTACTTC
CASSLAESFVGGGGRETQYF
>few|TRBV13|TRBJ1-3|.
TGTGCCAGCAGCTTCCTCTCTGGAAACACCATATATTTT
CASSFLSGNTIYF
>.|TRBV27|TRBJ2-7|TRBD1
TGTGCCAGCAGTTCACTCCGGGACAGGGCCTACGAGCAGTACTTC
CASSSLRDRAYEQYF
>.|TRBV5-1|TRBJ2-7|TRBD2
TGCGCCAGCAGCTTACAACCCGGGACTAGCGGGGGGCCTGCCTACGAGCAGTACTTC
CASSLQPGTSGGPAYEQYF
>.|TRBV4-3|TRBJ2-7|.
TGCGCCAGCAGCCAGGGCGCGACTCGGAGGAACGAGCAGTACTTC
CASSQGATRRNEQYF
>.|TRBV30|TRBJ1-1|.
TGTGCCTGGTGGTCAAACAAGAACACTGAAGCTTTCTTT
CAWWSNKNTEAFF
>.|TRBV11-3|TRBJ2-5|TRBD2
TGTGCCAGCAGCTTATCTAGCGGGGAGGGGGAGACCCAGTACTTC
CASSLSSGEGETQYF
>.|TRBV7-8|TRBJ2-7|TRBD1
TGTGCCAGCAGCAGGACAGGGATCAACGAGCAGTACTTC
CASSRTGINEQYF
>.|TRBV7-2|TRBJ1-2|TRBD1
TGTGCCAGCAGCGAGGGGACAGGGCTGGTCCCTAACTATGGCTACACCTTC
CASSEGTGLVPNYGYTF
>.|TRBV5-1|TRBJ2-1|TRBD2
TGCGCCAGCAGCTTAAAGCGGGGGACGTACAATGAGCAGTTCTTC
CASSLKRGTYNEQFF
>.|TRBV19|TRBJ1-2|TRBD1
TGTGCCACCCACCGGGACAGGGAGGTAGGCCATGGCTACACCTTC
CATHRDREVGHGYTF
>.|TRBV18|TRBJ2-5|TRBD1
TGTGCCAGCTCACTAGACAGGGTGGACATGAAGGGGGAGACCCAGTACTTC
CASSLDRVDMKGETQYF
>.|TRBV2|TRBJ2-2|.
TGTGCCAGCAGTGCGTTCGGGGGAGACACCGGGGAGCTGTTTTTT
CASSAFGGDTGELFF
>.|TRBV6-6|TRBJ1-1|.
TGTGCCAGCACCAAAGAGCAGGGGACGAACACTGAAGCTTTCTTT
CASTKEQGTNTEAFF
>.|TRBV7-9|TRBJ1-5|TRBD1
TGTGCCAGCAGCTCACGACAGGGGGATGGTCAGCCCCAGCATTTT
CASSSRQGDGQPQHF
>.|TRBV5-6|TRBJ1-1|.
TGTGCCAGCAGCGCACTCATCTCTAGGGGGGGGTACACTGAAGCTTTCTTT
CASSALISRGGYTEAFF
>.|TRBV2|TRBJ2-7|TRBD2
TGTGCCAGCAGTGAAGCGGGCGGGGGGGCGGAAAAGCAGTACTTC
CASSEAGGGAEKQYF
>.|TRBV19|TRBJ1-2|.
TGTGCCAGTAGTAGCCGAGGACAAGCCTATGGCTACACCTTC
CASSSRGQAYGYTF
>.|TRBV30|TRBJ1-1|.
TGTGCCTGGGGGGGGGACTTCACTGAAGCTTTCTTT
CAWGGDFTEAFF
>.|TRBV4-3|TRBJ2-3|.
TGCGCCAGCAGCCAAGATCCTAGTAGATATCCAGATACGCAGTATTTT
CASSQDPSRYPDTQYF
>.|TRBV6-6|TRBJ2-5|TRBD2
TGTGCCAGCCGCCCAGCGGGGGCCCAAGAGACCCAGTACTTC
CASRPAGAQETQYF
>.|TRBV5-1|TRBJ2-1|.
TGCGCCAGCAGCTCCGCTAGCTGGGGAGGAGACAATGAGCAGTTCTTC
CASSSASWGGDNEQFF
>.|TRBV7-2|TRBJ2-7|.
TGTGCCAGCAGCTCGACCGGCGGGTTTTACGAGCAGTACTTC
CASSSTGGFYEQYF
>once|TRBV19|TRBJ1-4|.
TGTGCCAGTAGTTCCCAGTCAACAGGCGAAAAACTGTTTTTT
CASSSQSTGEKLFF
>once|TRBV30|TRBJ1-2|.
TGTGCCTGGGTAGACAGAGCTTATGGCTACACCTTC
CAWVDRAYGYTF
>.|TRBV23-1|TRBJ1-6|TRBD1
TGCGCCACCAGCCGTAAGGGCGGGACAGAGGGCCCACCCCTCCACTTT
CATSRKGGTEGPPLHF
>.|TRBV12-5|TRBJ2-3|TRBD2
TGTGCTAGTGGTCCCTCTAGCGGGGGGGTCGATACGCAGTATTTT
CASGPSSGGVDTQYF
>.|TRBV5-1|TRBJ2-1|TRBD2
TGCGCCAGCAGCTTGATAAAACTAGCGGGGGGGCCTAATGAGCAGTTCTTC
CASSLIKLAGGPNEQFF
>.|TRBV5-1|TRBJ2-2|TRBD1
TGCGCCAGCAGCTTGGGGGACAGAGACACCGGGGAGCTGTTTTTT
CASSLGDRDTGELFF
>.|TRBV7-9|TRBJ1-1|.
TGTGCCAGCAGCTCCCCCAACAGGGATAACGCTGAAGCTTTCTTT
CASSSPNRDNAEAFF
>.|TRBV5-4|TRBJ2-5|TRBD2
TGTGCCAGCAGCTCCGACATAGCGGGTCAGGAGACCCAGTACTTC
CASSSDIAGQETQYF
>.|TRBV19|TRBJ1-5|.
TGTGCCAGTACTACCGACAGGATCAATCAGCCCCAGCATTTT
CASTTDRINQPQHF
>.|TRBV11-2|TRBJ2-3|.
TGTGCCAGCAGCTTAGAGGGGGCTGGGGCAGATACGCAGTATTTT
CASSLEGAGADTQYF
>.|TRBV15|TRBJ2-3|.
TGTGCCACCAGCAGAGATCCCTTTTCCTCAGATACGCAGTATTTT
CATSRDPFSSDTQYF
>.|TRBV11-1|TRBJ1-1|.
TGTGCCAGCAGCTTAGTGTTTTTCGCTGAAGCTTTCTTT
CASSLVFFAEAFF
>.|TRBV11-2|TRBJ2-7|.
TGTGCCAGCAGCCTCAGCGTGAGCCACTACGAGCAGTACTTC
CASSLSVSHYEQYF
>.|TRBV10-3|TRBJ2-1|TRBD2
TGTGCCATCGGAAGCGGGGGGACTTACAATGAGCAGTTCTTC
CAIGSGGTYNEQFF
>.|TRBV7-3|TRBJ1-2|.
TGTGCCAGCAGCTCCGCGTCGGGGGGCGGTGGCTACACCTTC
CASSSASGGGGYTF
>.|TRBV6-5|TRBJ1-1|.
TGTGCCAGCAGCCTAGTTAGGGAGGACACTGAAGCTTTCTTT
CASSLVREDTEAFF
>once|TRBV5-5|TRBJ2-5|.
TGTGCCAGCAGCTTGGCCGGCCAGGGGGAGACCCAGTACTTC
CASSLAGQGETQYF
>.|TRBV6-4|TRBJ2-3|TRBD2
TGTGCCAGCAGTGTAGCGGGGGGGCCAGATACGCAGTATTTT
CASSVAGGPDTQYF